These 5 T cell receptor beta chains came from one sample sequenced in a study of OX40 agonist ivuxolimab in advanced cancers. Sequenced by immunoSEQ multiplex PCR; TCRdb stores in-frame clones only, minus some. The sample lists under 55,000 clones, about nine tenths seen once, with roughly 6.7% in the top ten. This material consisted of CD4+ or CD8+ T cells sorted from blood, taken in a trial of the OX40 agonist ivuxolimab. Receptors were obtained from an adult with an advanced solid tumor such as melanoma, head and neck, liver or kidney cancer.

The chain combines TRBV19 with TRBJ1-4; perhaps TRBD1 as D (6 bases). Trimming left V 2 bases short and J 4 bases short, with 14 bases between. The CDR3 has 16 amino acids. The germline CDR1 and CDR2 sequences are LNHDA and SQIVND (reference sequence). CDR3 DNA: TGTGCCAGTAGTATATCCGGACAGCTGATTAATGAAAAACTGTTTTTT. Residues: CASSISGQLINEKLFF. Full variable domain (outside the CDR3, taken from reference TRBV19 and TRBJ1-4): DGGITQSPKYLFRKEGQNVTLSCEQNLNHDAMYWYRQDPGQGLRLIYYSQIVNDFQKGDIAEGYSVSREKKESFPLTVTSAQKNPTAFYLCASSISGQLINEKLFFGSGTQLSVL.

The gene calls are TRBV2 and TRBJ2-3; D not certain. Looked up from germline, CDR1 is SNHLY and CDR2 is FYNNEI. The CDR3 runs to 12 residues. Trimming stripped 3 bases from V and 12 bases from J, with 13 bases between. CDR3 amino acids: CASSEIVARQYF. CDR3 DNA sequence: TGTGCCAGCAGTGAGATAGTTGCCCGCCAGTATTTT.

This clone was observed once. The chain joins TRBV11-2 to TRBJ1-1, with 9 bases fitting TRBD1. The CDR3 is made up of 15 amino acids. CDR1 and CDR2 from the germline V gene are SGHAT and FQNNGV. V lost 5 bases and J lost 2; bases outside the gene matches: 6. The CDR3 spells CASSSTGGENTEAFF. The CDR3 DNA sequence: TGTGCCAGCAGCAGCACAGGGGGCGAAAACACTGAAGCTTTCTTT.

The chain is built from TRBV2 and TRBJ1-1; D gene uncertain. The CDR3 is 13 amino acids. CDR1 SNHLY and CDR2 FYNNEI come from the germline V gene. Trimming took 7 bases from V and 6 from J, leaving 15 bases between them. The CDR3 sequence: CASIISVAPEAFF. CDR3 DNA sequence: TGTGCCAGCATTATTTCGGTTGCCCCTGAAGCTTTCTTT.

This chain uses TRBV2 with TRBJ1-2; D not certain. In germline, CDR1 is SNHLY, CDR2 FYNNEI. This CDR3 region has 16 residues. The V end lost 0 bases, the J end lost 1 base, and 12 bases lay between the germline ends. CDR3: CASSEATREGNYGYTF. The CDR3 nucleotides read TGTGCCAGCAGTGAAGCGACAAGGGAGGGTAACTATGGCTACACCTTC.